Below, 2 T cell receptor beta chains from the same sample are listed, as sequenced in a study of CD8 T cells in Susac syndrome. Random-hexamer reverse transcription was applied to about 0.5 to 1 ug RNA. In TCRdb, the immunoSEQ multiplex PCR reads were re-called with MiXCR into one record per CDR3 protein. The sample shows under 200,000 distinct CDR3 sequences, approximately 94% of them seen only once. Specimen: CD4+ T cells from PBMCs. The receptors shown here come from a human donor with Susac syndrome.

The V gene is TRBV7-3, the J gene TRBJ1-1, with D perhaps TRBD1 (5 bases). From germline, CDR1 is SGHTA and CDR2 FQGTGA. The CDR3 length is 13 residues. V shed 5 bases and J shed 6 bases, with 13 bases lying between them. CDR3 bases: TGTGCCAGCAGCCCTCAGGGTTTGGCTGAAGCTTTCTTT. It is translated as CASSPQGLAEAFF.

The chain is built from TRBV12-3 or TRBV12-4 and TRBJ1-4; no firm D call. CDR3 size: 17 residues. With 6 bases removed from V and 0 bases from J, the gap between germline ends came to 17 bases. CDR3 sequence (DNA): TGTGCCAGCAGCCGAACCCAGACGGCCGCAACTAATGAAAAACTGTTTTTT. Protein product: CASSRTQTAATNEKLFF.